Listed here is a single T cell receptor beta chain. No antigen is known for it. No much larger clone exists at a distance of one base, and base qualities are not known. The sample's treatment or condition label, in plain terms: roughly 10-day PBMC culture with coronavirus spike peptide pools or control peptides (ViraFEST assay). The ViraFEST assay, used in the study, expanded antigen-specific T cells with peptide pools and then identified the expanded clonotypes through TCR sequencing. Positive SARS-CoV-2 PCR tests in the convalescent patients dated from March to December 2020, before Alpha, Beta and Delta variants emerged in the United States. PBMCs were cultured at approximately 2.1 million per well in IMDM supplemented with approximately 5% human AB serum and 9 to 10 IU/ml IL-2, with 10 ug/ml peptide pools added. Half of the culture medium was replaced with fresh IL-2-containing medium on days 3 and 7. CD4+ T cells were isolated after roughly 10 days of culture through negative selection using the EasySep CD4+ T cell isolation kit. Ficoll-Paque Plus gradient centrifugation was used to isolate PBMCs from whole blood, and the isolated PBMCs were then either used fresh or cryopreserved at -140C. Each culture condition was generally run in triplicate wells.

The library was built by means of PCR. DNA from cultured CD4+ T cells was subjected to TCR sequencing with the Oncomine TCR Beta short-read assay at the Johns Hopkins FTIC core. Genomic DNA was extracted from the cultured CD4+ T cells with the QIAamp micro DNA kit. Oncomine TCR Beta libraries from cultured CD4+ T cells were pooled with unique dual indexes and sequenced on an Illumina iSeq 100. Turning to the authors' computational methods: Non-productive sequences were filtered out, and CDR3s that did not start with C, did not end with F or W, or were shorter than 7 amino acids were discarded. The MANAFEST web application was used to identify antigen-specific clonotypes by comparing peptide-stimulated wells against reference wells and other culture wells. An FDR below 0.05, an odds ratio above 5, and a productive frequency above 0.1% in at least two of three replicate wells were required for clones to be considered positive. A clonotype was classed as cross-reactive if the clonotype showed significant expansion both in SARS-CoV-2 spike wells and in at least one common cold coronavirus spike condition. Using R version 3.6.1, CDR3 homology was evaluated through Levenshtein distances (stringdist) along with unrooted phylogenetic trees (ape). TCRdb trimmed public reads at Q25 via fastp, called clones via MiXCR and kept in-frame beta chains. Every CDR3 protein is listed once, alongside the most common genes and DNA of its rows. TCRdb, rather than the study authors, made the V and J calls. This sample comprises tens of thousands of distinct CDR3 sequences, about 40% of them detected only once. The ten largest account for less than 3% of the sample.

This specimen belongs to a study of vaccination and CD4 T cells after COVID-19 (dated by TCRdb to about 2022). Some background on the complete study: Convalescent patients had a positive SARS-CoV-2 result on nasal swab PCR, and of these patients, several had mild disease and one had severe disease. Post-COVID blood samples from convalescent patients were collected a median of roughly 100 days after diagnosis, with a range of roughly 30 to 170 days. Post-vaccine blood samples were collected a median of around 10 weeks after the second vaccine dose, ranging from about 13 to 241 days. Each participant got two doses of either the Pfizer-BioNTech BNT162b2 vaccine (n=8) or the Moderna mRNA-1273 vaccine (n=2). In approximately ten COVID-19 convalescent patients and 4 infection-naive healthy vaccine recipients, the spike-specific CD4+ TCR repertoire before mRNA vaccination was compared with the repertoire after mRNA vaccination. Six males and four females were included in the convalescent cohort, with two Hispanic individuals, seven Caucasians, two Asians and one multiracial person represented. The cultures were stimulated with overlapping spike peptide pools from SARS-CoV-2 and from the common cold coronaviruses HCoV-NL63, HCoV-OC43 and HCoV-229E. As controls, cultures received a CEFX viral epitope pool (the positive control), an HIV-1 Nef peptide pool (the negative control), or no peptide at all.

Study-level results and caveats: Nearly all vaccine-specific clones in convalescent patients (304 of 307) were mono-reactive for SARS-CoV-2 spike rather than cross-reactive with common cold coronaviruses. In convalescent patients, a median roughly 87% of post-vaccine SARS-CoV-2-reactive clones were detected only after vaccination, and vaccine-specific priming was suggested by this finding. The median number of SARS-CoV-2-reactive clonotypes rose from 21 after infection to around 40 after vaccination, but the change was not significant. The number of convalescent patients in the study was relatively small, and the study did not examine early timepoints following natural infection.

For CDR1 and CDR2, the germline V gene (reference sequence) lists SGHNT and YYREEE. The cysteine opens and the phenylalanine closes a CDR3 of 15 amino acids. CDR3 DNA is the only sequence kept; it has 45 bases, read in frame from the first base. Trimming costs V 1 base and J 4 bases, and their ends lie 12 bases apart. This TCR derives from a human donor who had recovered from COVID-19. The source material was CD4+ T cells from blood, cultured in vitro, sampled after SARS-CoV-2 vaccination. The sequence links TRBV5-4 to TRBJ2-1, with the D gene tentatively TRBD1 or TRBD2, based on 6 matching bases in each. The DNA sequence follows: TGTGCCAGCAGCTTGCGGGGGCCCACTTACAATGAGCAGTTCTTC. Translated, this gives CASSLRGPTYNEQFF.